The clone carrying this T cell receptor beta chain has a single count. The sample belongs to a study of blood T cell repertoires in COVID-19. Overall study context: Samples taken during acute and convalescent COVID-19 were collected in the United States, Italy and Spain. In each case, the material was cDNA or gDNA derived from T cells, B-cell-depleted T cells, or PBMCs.

Authors' processing steps: Estimates of nucleated cell counts were drawn from the amplification of reference gene primers. Profiled with immunoSEQ multiplex PCR; TCRdb holds only in-frame clones, not every one. V and J calls and clone size come straight from that table; D and trimming were deduced from the DNA. The data contain 100,000 to 150,000 clones, about four fifths of them singletons. Trimming cost V 0 bases and J 2 bases, with 9 bases left between them. This CDR3 is 15 amino acids long. The germline V gene encodes CDR1 SGHAT and CDR2 FQNNGV. The chain couples TRBV11-2 to TRBJ2-3; D uncertain. The sequenced sample consisted of peripheral blood. The receptor was derived from a man older than 75 with active or convalescent COVID-19. CDR3 loop: CASSLEFPYTDTQYF. The CDR3 DNA is TGTGCCAGCAGCTTAGAGTTCCCGTACACAGATACGCAGTATTTT.